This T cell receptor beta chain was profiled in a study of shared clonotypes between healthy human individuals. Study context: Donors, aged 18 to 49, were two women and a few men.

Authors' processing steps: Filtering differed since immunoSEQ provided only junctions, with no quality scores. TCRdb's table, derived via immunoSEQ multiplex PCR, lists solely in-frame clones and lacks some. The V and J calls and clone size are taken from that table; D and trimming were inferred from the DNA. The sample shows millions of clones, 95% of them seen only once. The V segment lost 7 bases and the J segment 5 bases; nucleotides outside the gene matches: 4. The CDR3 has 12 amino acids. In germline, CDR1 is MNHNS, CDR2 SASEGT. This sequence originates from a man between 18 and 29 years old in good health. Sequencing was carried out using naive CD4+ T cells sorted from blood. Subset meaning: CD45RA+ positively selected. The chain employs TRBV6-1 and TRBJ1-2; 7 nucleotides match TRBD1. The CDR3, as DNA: TGTGCCAGCACCCCGACAGGGTATGGCTACACCTTC. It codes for CASTPTGYGYTF.